The text below deals with one T cell receptor beta chain. This sample was taken from a study of blood T cell repertoires in COVID-19. Study at large: Donors in the United States, Italy and Spain gave samples during acute or convalescent COVID-19. PBMCs, B-cell-depleted T cells, or T cells provided the cDNA or gDNA that made up the material.

TCRdb's table, derived via immunoSEQ multiplex PCR, lists solely in-frame clones and lacks some. Altogether approximately 62,000 clones are present, roughly 71% being singletons, with the ten largest covering about 6.4%. Germline V gene sequence: CDR1 SGHVS, CDR2 FQNEAQ. Germline trimming cut 3 bases from V and 1 base from J; bases unmatched to any gene: 3. The CDR3 consists of 14 residues. The rearrangement joins TRBV7-8 to TRBJ2-7, with TRBD2 matching over 7 bases. Sequenced input: peripheral blood. The receptor's source is a woman in her forties or fifties with active or convalescent COVID-19. The CDR3: CASSFWRGSYEQYF. DNA for the CDR3: TGTGCCAGCAGCTTCTGGCGGGGGTCCTACGAGCAGTACTTC.